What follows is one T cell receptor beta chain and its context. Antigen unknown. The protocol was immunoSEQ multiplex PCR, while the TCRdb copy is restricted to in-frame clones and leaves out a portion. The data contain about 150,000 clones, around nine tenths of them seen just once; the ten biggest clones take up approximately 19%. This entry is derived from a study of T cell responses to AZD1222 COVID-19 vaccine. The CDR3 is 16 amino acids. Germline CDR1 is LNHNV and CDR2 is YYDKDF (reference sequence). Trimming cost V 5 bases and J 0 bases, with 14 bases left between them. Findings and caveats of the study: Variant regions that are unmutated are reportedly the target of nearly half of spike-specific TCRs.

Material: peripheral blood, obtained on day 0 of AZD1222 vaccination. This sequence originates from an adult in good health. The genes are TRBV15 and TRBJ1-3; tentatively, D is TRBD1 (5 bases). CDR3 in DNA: TGTGCCACCAGCCGCCGGACATCGAGCTCTGGAAACACCATATATTTT. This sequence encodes CATSRRTSSSGNTIYF.